This is a list of T cell receptor beta chains from one sample in a study of T cell repertoires in ileal Crohn's disease. Here immunoSEQ multiplex PCR was the method, and the copy in TCRdb shows in-frame clones only, minus some. The sample yields more than 4,000 clones, over 60% seen once. Input material: ileal tissue. These receptors were collected from an adult with Crohn's disease. The CDR3 runs from the conserved cysteine through the conserved F or W. D genes are given only for firm matches. Clone size is not always given. Where it is, it says once, few, many or a class for expanded clones.

J gene,D gene,clone size,V gene,CDR3 protein,CDR3 DNA
TRBJ1-1,TRBD1,large,TRBV9,CASSAEGRATGGAFF,TGTGCCAGCAGCGCCGAGGGACGGGCCACAGGGGGAGCTTTCTTT
TRBJ1-4,-,-,TRBV9,CASSPKDKFNEKLFF,TGTGCCAGCAGCCCAAAAGACAAGTTTAATGAAAAACTGTTTTTT
TRBJ2-1,TRBD1,-,TRBV25-1,CASSDTNRGDEQFF,TGTGCCAGCAGTGATACGAACAGGGGCGATGAGCAGTTCTTC
TRBJ1-3,TRBD1,-,TRBV18,CASSPLAPQGATSSGNTIYF,TGTGCCAGCTCACCACTAGCCCCCCAGGGGGCTACGAGCTCTGGAAACACCATATATTTT
TRBJ1-5,-,-,TRBV7-5,CARSLSKATLYSNQPQHF,TGTGCCAGAAGCTTAAGTAAAGCTACCCTTTATAGCAATCAGCCCCAGCATTTT
TRBJ2-7,-,-,TRBV10-3,CAISDTIEQYF,TGTGCCATCAGTGATACAATCGAGCAGTACTTC
TRBJ2-1,TRBD2,few,TRBV7-6,CASSLATSGSYYEQFF,TGTGCCAGCAGCTTAGCGACTAGCGGGAGTTACTATGAGCAGTTCTTC
TRBJ1-2,-,once,TRBV5-4,CASSLGGPSRNYGYTF,TGTGCCAGCAGCTTGGGAGGGCCCAGCCGCAACTATGGCTACACCTTC
TRBJ1-5,TRBD1,-,TRBV5-1,CASSPGTGNQPQHF,TGCGCCAGCAGCCCCGGGACAGGCAATCAGCCCCAGCATTTT
TRBJ1-5,TRBD1,few,TRBV4-2,CASSLGTDNQPQHF,TGTGCCAGCAGCCTCGGGACAGACAATCAGCCCCAGCATTTT
TRBJ2-3,-,-,TRBV7-2,CASSLESGPDTQYF,TGTGCCAGCAGTCTTGAAAGCGGGCCAGATACGCAGTATTTT
TRBJ1-3,-,large,TRBV4-1,CASSQVAGGSGNTIYF,TGCGCCAGCAGCCAAGTCGCCGGGGGCTCTGGAAACACCATATATTTT
TRBJ1-1,TRBD1,-,TRBV19,CASSMWDRPQNTEAFF,TGTGCCAGTAGTATGTGGGACAGGCCTCAGAACACTGAAGCTTTCTTT
TRBJ2-2,-,-,TRBV19,CATLTENTGELFF,TGTGCCACACTGACTGAGAACACCGGGGAGCTGTTTTTT
TRBJ2-3,-,-,TRBV27,CASSLVQGSTDTQYF,TGTGCCAGCAGTTTGGTACAGGGAAGCACAGATACGCAGTATTTT
TRBJ2-5,-,-,TRBV28,CASSFLLGGETQYF,TGTGCCAGCAGTTTCCTCCTAGGAGGAGAGACCCAGTACTTC
TRBJ1-2,-,-,TRBV29-1,CSVSGGGYTF,TGCAGCGTTTCCGGGGGTGGCTACACCTTC
TRBJ1-1,TRBD1,once,TRBV6-5,CASSRRDRGTEAFF,TGTGCCAGCAGCCGACGGGACAGAGGGACTGAAGCTTTCTTT
TRBJ2-3,TRBD2,-,TRBV4-1,CASNPLAGGPDTQYF,TGCGCCAGCAACCCTCTAGCGGGAGGGCCCGATACGCAGTATTTT
TRBJ1-1,TRBD1,-,TRBV7-2,CASSWQGANTEAFF,TGTGCCAGCAGCTGGCAGGGGGCTAACACTGAAGCTTTCTTT
TRBJ2-3,TRBD1,-,TRBV29-1,CSVVRDSSDTQYF,TGCAGCGTTGTCAGGGACAGTTCAGATACGCAGTATTTT
TRBJ2-7,-,-,TRBV5-4,CASSLEAAGLNEQYF,TGTGCCAGCAGCTTGGAGGCGGCAGGGCTCAACGAGCAGTACTTC